The following is a TCR beta chain sequence with its context. As yet, its antigen is unknown. Selected positively for CCR7 and CD45RO-negative, naive CD8 cells excluded terminally differentiated effector memory CD45RA+ cells. Per the original methods: ImmunoSEQ sequences covered only the junction and lacked quality scores; filtering therefore differed. Profiled with immunoSEQ multiplex PCR; TCRdb holds only in-frame clones, not every one. That table furnishes V, J and clone size, whereas the DNA furnished D and trimming. The table has roughly 2,000,000 clones, approximately 95% seen once. The data derive from a study of shared clonotypes between healthy human individuals. Study-wide context: Three plates each covered CD4 naive and memory; CD8 naive two, CD8 memory one. Study-wide points: The four-donor shared clonotypes exceeded non-shared clonotypes in generation probability, with non-shared ones scoring lower. The study generally estimated greater richness for naive than memory subsets.

There are 13 residues in the CDR3. The chain joins TRBV21-1 to TRBJ1-1. TRBV21-1 is recorded as a pseudogene. The sample was naive CD8+ T cells sorted from blood. This clonotype originated in a man between 18 and 29 years old in good health. The CDR3 nucleotides read TGTGCCAGCAGCAAAGCAGGAGGACTCGAAGCTTTCTTT. Protein product: CASSKAGGLEAFF.